This T cell receptor (beta chain) was retrieved from a study of cytomegalovirus exposure and HLA in healthy donors. Study details: In an early release, HLA-typed donors contributed tens of millions of unique TCR sequences. Points from the study as a whole: Reports described diagnosis of cytomegalovirus status by the classifier as highly specific and sensitive. In a later analysis, most CMV-associated TCR beta chains appeared HLA-restricted. A missense DCLRE1C variant was associated with V- and J-gene trimming of TCR beta chains in a later analysis, and an independent cohort replicated the association.

PCR primers comprised 60 Vbeta and 13 Jbeta primers. Sequenced by immunoSEQ multiplex PCR; TCRdb stores in-frame clones only, minus some. The sample has under 100,000 clones, roughly 76% seen once. With respect to this clone: What it binds is unknown.

This receptor was taken from a human donor in good health. What was sequenced was PBMCs.

As DNA, the CDR3 is TGTGCCAGTAGTATTAGCATCCGATACGAGCAGTACTTC. Its translation is CASSISIRYEQYF. The chain employs TRBV19 and TRBJ2-7; D is uncertain. V lost 3 bases to trimming and J lost 4 bases, with 10 bases between them. The CDR3 runs to 13 residues. CDR1 is LNHDA and CDR2 is SQIVND in the germline V gene (reference sequence). Using reference TRBV19 and TRBJ2-7 for the parts outside the CDR3, the full variable domain is DGGITQSPKYLFRKEGQNVTLSCEQNLNHDAMYWYRQDPGQGLRLIYYSQIVNDFQKGDIAEGYSVSREKKESFPLTVTSAQKNPTAFYLCASSISIRYEQYFGPGTRLTVT.